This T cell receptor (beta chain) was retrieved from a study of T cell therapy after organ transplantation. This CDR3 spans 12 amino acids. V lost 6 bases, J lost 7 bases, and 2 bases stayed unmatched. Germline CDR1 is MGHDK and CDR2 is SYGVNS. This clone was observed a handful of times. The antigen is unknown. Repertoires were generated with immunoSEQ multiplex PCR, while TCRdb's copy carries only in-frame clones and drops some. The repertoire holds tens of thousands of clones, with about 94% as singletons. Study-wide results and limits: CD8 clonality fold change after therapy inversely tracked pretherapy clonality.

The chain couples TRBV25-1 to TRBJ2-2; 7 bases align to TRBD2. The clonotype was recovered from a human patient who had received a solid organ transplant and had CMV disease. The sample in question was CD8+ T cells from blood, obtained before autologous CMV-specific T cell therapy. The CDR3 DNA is TGTGCCAGCAGGTCGGGAGGCGGGGAGCTGTTTTTT. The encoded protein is CASRSGGGELFF.